This T cell receptor beta chain came from a study of PD-1 blockade in classical Hodgkin lymphoma. Study-wide results and caveats: With respect to the repertoire differences, their causes, possibly disease activity or prior therapy, remain undefined. Patients excluded were those beginning nivolumab under 1 year after ASCT. Baseline diversity resembling that of newly diagnosed patients was seen in complete responders.

This clone was seen a single time. Antigen specificity is unknown. Libraries were prepared by immunoSEQ multiplex PCR; TCRdb keeps only in-frame clonotypes and omits some of them. The table records fewer than 100,000 clones, approximately 94% of them present only once. Described time point: cycle 4 day 1 (C4D1), after more than five weeks of nivolumab. In every patient, relapse followed autologous stem cell transplantation, while exposure to brentuximab vedotin differed. J gave up 6 bases and V 0 bases, and 4 bases lay outside the gene matches. The CDR3 totals 14 residues. From germline, CDR1 is SGDLS and CDR2 YYNGEE.

The V and J genes are TRBV9 and TRBJ1-2, with 8 bases lining up with TRBD1. This TCR was recovered from a human donor with classical Hodgkin lymphoma. The sample was peripheral blood mononuclear cells (PBMCs), taken before the fourth cycle of nivolumab. CDR3 nucleotides: TGTGCCAGCAGCGTAGAGTTGACAGGGGATGGCTACACCTTC. Amino acids: CASSVELTGDGYTF.